This TCR beta chain appears in the sequencing data of a study of blood T cell dynamics during melanoma immunotherapy. Study-level background: Patients with metastatic melanoma got pembrolizumab or nivolumab-ipilimumab as first-line care. Overall study findings and caveats: The study could not tell melanoma-specific clones from general immune activation.

Documented time point: week 3, after first cycle of checkpoint inhibitor. At 12 weeks after first infusion, RECIST 1.1 defined response for most patients. Prior systemic cancer therapy, immunosuppressant use and other active malignancies excluded patients. The CDR3 runs 16 residues. Losses at the gene ends were 2 bases for V and 5 bases for J; bases not matched to a gene: 9. CDR1 is KGHSY and CDR2 is FQNENV in the germline V gene. TCRdb's table, derived via immunoSEQ multiplex PCR, lists solely in-frame clones and lacks some. The table records more than 10,000 clones, around nine tenths of them present only once. Note on this clone: Its antigen is currently unknown.

J is TRBJ2-1 and V is TRBV16; TRBD2 aligns across 7 bases. Sequencing was performed on effector memory CD8+ T cells from blood, taken from a patient treated with checkpoint blockade. The receptor was isolated from a human donor with melanoma. CDR3 coding DNA: TGTGCCAGCAGCCAAAAACCCGGCGGGGGAAACAATGAGCAGTTCTTC. Protein: CASSQKPGGGNNEQFF.